The clone carrying this T cell receptor beta chain came up a few times. In the study's own analysis: Researchers report that nucleated cell counts were estimated from reference gene primer amplification. The protocol was immunoSEQ multiplex PCR, while the TCRdb copy is restricted to in-frame clones and leaves out a portion. From that table come the V and J calls and clone size; the DNA was used to work out D and trimming. The table includes 150,000 to 200,000 clones, about 83% detected once. This sample is drawn from a study of blood T cell repertoires in COVID-19. Turning to the study itself: T cells, B-cell-depleted T cells, or PBMCs supplied cDNA or gDNA.

This CDR3 is 13 amino acids long. Germline CDR1 is MNHNS and CDR2 is SASEGT. The V end was cut by 2 bases, the J end by 10 bases, with 9 bases between. The sequenced sample consisted of peripheral blood. The chain couples TRBV6-1 to TRBJ1-6; D may be TRBD1 (6 bases). This TCR derives from a woman between 65 and 79 years old with COVID-19, enrolled during active disease. The CDR3 reads CASSERQDSPLHF. CDR3 in DNA: TGTGCCAGCAGTGAAAGACAGGACTCACCCCTCCACTTT.